The 9 T cell receptor beta chains below were found in one sample sequenced in a study of tumor-infiltrating lymphocytes in oesophageal squamous cell carcinoma (dated by TCRdb to 2016 to 2017). Library preparation used PCR. The data were produced on an Illumina HiSeq 2000. TCRdb applied fastp at Q25 and MiXCR to the public reads, then kept only in-frame beta chains. Entries are consolidated by CDR3 protein sequence, retaining the most common genes and DNA. The sample yields about 16,000 distinct CDR3 sequences; approximately 46% were counted once. The ten largest clones capture about 38% of the sample. Input material: blood. These receptor sequences come from a female donor with esophageal squamous cell carcinoma.

V usage is TRBV10-3 and J usage is TRBJ2-5, with D unresolved. Germline-derived CDR1 and CDR2 are ENHRY and SYGVKD. Trimming removed 4 bases from V and 4 bases from J, with 7 bases in between. The CDR3 spans 12 residues. This CDR3 is CAISASIETQYF. The DNA of the CDR3 is TGTGCCATCAGTGCCTCAATAGAGACCCAGTACTTC.

This chain links TRBV6-1 with TRBJ2-7; TRBD1 matches at 8 bases. With 5 bases clipped from V and 0 bases from J, the junction kept 6 bases outside the gene matches. The CDR3 length is 15 residues. From germline, CDR1 is MNHNS and CDR2 SASEGT. CDR3 DNA: TGTGCCAGCAGTTTGAGGACAGGGAGCTCCTACGAGCAGTACTTC. Translating gives CASSLRTGSSYEQYF.

V and J are TRBV11-2 and TRBJ2-7; D gene ambiguous. V was trimmed by 3 bases and J by 6 bases, leaving 18 bases between them. This CDR3 is 15 amino acids long. From germline, CDR1 is SGHAT and CDR2 FQNNGV. CDR3 in DNA: TGTGCCAGCAGCTTTAGTCGTCAAACTTCGGGCGAGCAGTACTTC. It codes for CASSFSRQTSGEQYF.

This clonotype has only a few counts. The rearrangement links TRBV3-1 to TRBJ2-4, with D uncertain. With the DNA end fitting TRBJ2-7 better, the J assignment may be wrong. Germline CDR1 reads LGHDT; CDR2 reads YNNKEL (reference sequence). The CDR3 loop spans 18 amino acids. CDR3 sequence reads: CASSQELLDPFNYYEQYF. CDR3 sequence (DNA): TGTGCCAGCAGCCAAGAGCTGCTAGACCCCTTTAACTACTACGAGCAGTACTTC.

The V call is TRBV30, the J call TRBJ2-5, with TRBD1 matching over 10 bases. Unmatched junction bases numbered 19, after V lost 4 bases and J lost 11 bases. Germline loops: CDR1 GTSNPN, CDR2 SVGIG (reference sequence). The CDR3 is 16 amino acids. The CDR3, as DNA: TGTGCCTGGATCAGAAGGACAGGGGGAAACACAGATACGCAGTACTTC. Protein sequence: CAWIRRTGGNTDTQYF.

As regards this clonotype: The DNA is omitted, as the CDR3 cannot be located on it reliably, and the CDR3 follows TCRdb's listing. CDR3 loop: CASSFVRRREEQYF. The chain is built from TRBV12-3 or TRBV12-4 and TRBJ2-6; the DNA was not compared with TRBD2, the D call given in the table. The length of the CDR3 is 14 amino acids, counting both ends.

This clonotype has just a few counts. No conserved phenylalanine or tryptophan ends this CDR3, so it is likely a read error. Because the CDR3's place on the DNA is in doubt, the DNA is left out and the CDR3 is given as listed by TCRdb. The V gene is TRBV7-8, the J gene TRBJ2-6; the D call TRBD1 from the table was never checked on the DNA. Germline CDR1 SGHVS, CDR2 FQNEAQ. Both ends counted, the CDR3 spans 8 residues. Here the CDR3 reads CASSNGQG.

The CDR3, as DNA: TGTGCCAGTAGTCCACAGGGGGCCCAGGCTATTCCTTATGGCTACACCTTC. This encodes CASSPQGAQAIPYGYTF. The rearrangement links TRBV19 to TRBJ1-2; 9 nucleotides agree with TRBD1. After removal of 5 bases from V and 5 bases from J, the junction contained 15 bases not matched to a gene. The germline CDR1 and CDR2 sequences are LNHDA and SQIVND (reference sequence). The CDR3 length is 17 residues. Full variable domain (remainder filled in from reference TRBV19 and TRBJ1-2): DGGITQSPKYLFRKEGQNVTLSCEQNLNHDAMYWYRQDPGQGLRLIYYSQIVNDFQKGDIAEGYSVSREKKESFPLTVTSAQKNPTAFYLCASSPQGAQAIPYGYTFGSGTRLTVV.

V is TRBV6-2 or TRBV6-3 and J is TRBJ2-3; tentatively, D is TRBD2 (6 bases). The DNA matches TRBJ2-5 better at its end, which makes the J call doubtful. Germline V gene lookup returns CDR1 MNHEY and CDR2 SVGEGT. This CDR3 is 14 amino acids long. The CDR3 DNA is TGTGCCAGCAGTTACTCGGGGGGAGATGAGACCCAGTACTTC. Its protein product is CASSYSGGDETQYF.